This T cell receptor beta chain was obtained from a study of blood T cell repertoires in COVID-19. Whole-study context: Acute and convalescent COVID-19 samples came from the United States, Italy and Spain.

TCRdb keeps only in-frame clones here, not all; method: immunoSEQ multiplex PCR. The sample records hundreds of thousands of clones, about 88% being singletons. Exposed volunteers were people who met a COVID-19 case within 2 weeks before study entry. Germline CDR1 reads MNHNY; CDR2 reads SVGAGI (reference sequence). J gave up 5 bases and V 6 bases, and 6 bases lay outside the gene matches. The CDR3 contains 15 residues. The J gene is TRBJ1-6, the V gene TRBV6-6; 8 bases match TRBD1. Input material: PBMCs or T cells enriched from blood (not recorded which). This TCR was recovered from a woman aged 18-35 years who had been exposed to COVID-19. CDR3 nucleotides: TGTGCCAGCAGACGACAGGGGAGAGATAATTCACCCCTCCACTTT. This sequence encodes CASRRQGRDNSPLHF.